This entry lists 29 T cell receptor beta chains sequenced from one sample in a study of cytomegalovirus exposure and HLA in healthy donors. This PCR relied on a set of 60 Vbeta primers and 13 Jbeta primers. Repertoires were generated with immunoSEQ multiplex PCR, while TCRdb's copy carries only in-frame clones and drops some. Among fewer than 150,000 clones listed, just under 85% were seen once. Input material: PBMCs. Receptor source: a man between 40 and 49 years old in good health and CMV-seropositive.

Here the CDR3 reads CASSWDRLYEQYF. The CDR3 DNA is TGCGCCAGCAGCTGGGACAGGTTGTACGAGCAGTACTTC. The chain recombines TRBV5-1 with TRBJ2-7, with 8 bases matching TRBD1. Germline trimming cut 3 bases from V and 4 bases from J; bases unmatched to any gene: 3. This CDR3 region has 13 residues. CDR1 and CDR2 (germline): SGHRS, YFSETQ.

In its sample, this clone was seen once. One end of the junction is discordant with germline, which a read error may explain. The V and J genes are TRBV18 and TRBJ1-2, with unresolved D. CDR3 size: 9 residues. From germline, CDR1 is KGHSH and CDR2 LQKENI. The CDR3 region is CASSPPPVF. In nucleotides, the CDR3 is TGTGCCAGCTCACCACCGCCAGTGTTC. Full variable domain (outside the CDR3, taken from reference TRBV18 and TRBJ1-2): NAGVMQNPRHLVRRRGQEARLRCSPMKGHSHVYWYRQLPEEGLKFMVYLQKENIIDESGMPKERFSAEFPKEGPSILRIQQVVRGDSAAYFCASSPPPVFGSGTRLTVV.

V gene TRBV7-9 combines with J gene TRBJ2-1; no clear D. CDR1 is SEHNR, CDR2 FQNEAQ, per germline (reference sequence). Between the trimmed V and J ends, which lost 1 base and 7 bases, there was a span of 11 bases. The CDR3 loop spans 14 amino acids. CDR3 nucleotides: TGTGCCAGCAGCTTAGGGCTAGTTGGAAATGAGCAGTTCTTC. Translating gives CASSLGLVGNEQFF.

The chain is built from TRBV6-5 and TRBJ2-1, with 7 bases identical to TRBD2. The germline gives CDR1 MNHEY, CDR2 SVGAGI. The V gene end was trimmed by 4 bases and the J gene end by 5 bases; junction bases not matched to a gene: 5. This CDR3 comprises 14 residues. CDR3 residues: CASSSTSEDNEQFF. In DNA form, the CDR3 reads TGTGCCAGCAGTTCAACTAGCGAAGACAATGAGCAGTTCTTC.

V usage is TRBV27 and J usage is TRBJ2-4; TRBD2 matches at 7 bases. The CDR3 is made up of 13 amino acids. The V and J ends lost 4 bases and 7 bases, in that order; junction bases with no gene match: 4. The germline CDR1 and CDR2 sequences are MNHEY and SMNVEV (reference sequence). CDR3 region: CASSSGGGNIQYF. CDR3 coding DNA: TGTGCCAGCAGTTCGGGAGGAGGGAACATTCAGTACTTC.

The chain joins TRBV5-4 to TRBJ2-3; a weak D match, TRBD2 (6 bases). The V end was cut by 6 bases, the J end by 0 bases, with 14 bases between. Germline V CDR1 and CDR2: SGHNT, YYREEE (reference sequence). The CDR3 loop spans 15 amino acids. This CDR3 is CASMGGPASTDTQYF. The CDR3 bases are TGTGCCAGCATGGGGGGACCTGCTAGCACAGATACGCAGTATTTT. The whole variable domain, filled in from reference TRBV5-4 and TRBJ2-3, reads ETGVTQSPTHLIKTRGQQVTLRCSSQSGHNTVSWYQQALGQGPQFIFQYYREEENGRGNFPPRFSGLQFPNYSSELNVNALELDDSALYLCASMGGPASTDTQYFGPGTRLTVL.

The rearrangement joins TRBV4-1 to TRBJ1-2; maybe TRBD1 (5 bases). V was pared by 4 bases and J by 2 bases, with 14 bases between. This CDR3 region has 15 residues. The germline gives CDR1 MGHRA, CDR2 YSYEKL. DNA of the CDR3: TGCGCCAGCAGCCTTACGGGAGGGGTCAACTATGGCTACACCTTC. This gives the protein CASSLTGGVNYGYTF.

The V call is TRBV11-3, the J call TRBJ2-3, with 7 bases aligning to TRBD1. The length of the CDR3 is 14 residues. Germline V CDR1 and CDR2: SGHNT, YENEEA. V shed 5 bases, J shed 4 bases, and the junction held 6 bases outside the gene matches. The CDR3 DNA reads as TGTGCCAGCAGCGGACATCAGGGGGCAGATACGCAGTATTTT. Amino acids: CASSGHQGADTQYF.

The rearrangement joins TRBV4-3 to TRBJ1-2, with D maybe TRBD1 (6 bases). Germline V gene lookup returns CDR1 LGHNA and CDR2 YSLEER. The CDR3 has 15 residues. Trimming took off 0 bases at V and 8 bases at J, with 16 bases between the two ends. CDR3: CASSQDRGGLRGYTF. In DNA, the CDR3 is TGCGCCAGCAGCCAAGACAGGGGAGGGCTTCGAGGCTACACCTTC.

In this sample, this clone turned up once. The chain links TRBV2 to TRBJ1-5, with TRBD1 matching over 9 bases. From germline, CDR1 is SNHLY and CDR2 FYNNEI. The CDR3 extends over 14 amino acids. Unmatched junction bases numbered 2, after V lost 1 base and J lost 7 bases. The CDR3 DNA sequence: TGTGCCAGCAGTGAAGTTGGACAGGGGCAGCCCCAGCATTTT. It codes for CASSEVGQGQPQHF.

The chain links TRBV21-1 to TRBJ2-7; the listed D gene, TRBD1, was not tested against the DNA. TRBV21-1 is a pseudogene. The CDR3 runs to 15 residues. The CDR3 nucleotides are TGTGCCAGCAGCACCCCCTCGGCAGGTGGCTACGAGCAGTACTTC. It specifies CASSTPSAGGYEQYF.

This sequence joins TRBV11-1 and TRBJ2-5; weak D call: TRBD1 (6 bases). Trimming left V 0 bases short and J 5 bases short, with 10 bases between. CDR1 is SGHAT and CDR2 is FQDESV in the germline V gene (reference sequence). This CDR3 has 14 amino acids. The CDR3 DNA follows: TGTGCCAGCAGCTTAGCGATGGGGGCCGAGACCCAGTACTTC. Its translation is CASSLAMGAETQYF.

The rearrangement joins TRBV4-1 to TRBJ1-2; D gene ambiguous. Trimming took 4 bases from V and 3 from J, leaving 9 bases between them. Germline assignment: CDR1 MGHRA and CDR2 YSYEKL. The CDR3 is 13 residues long. The CDR3 sequence is CASSRLDYYGYTF. The DNA for the CDR3 is TGCGCCAGCAGCCGCCTTGACTACTATGGCTACACCTTC.

The V gene is TRBV6-1, the J gene TRBJ1-2, with TRBD1 as a possible D gene (6 bases). The CDR3 has 15 amino acids. Germline V gene data show CDR1 as MNHNS and CDR2 as SASEGT. V lost 6 bases, J lost 3 bases, and 17 bases lay in between. In DNA form, the CDR3 reads TGTGCCAGCAGCTCGGACAGTCCTTACTACTATGGCTACACCTTC. As protein: CASSSDSPYYYGYTF.

This clone is judged medium-sized (0.01 to 0.1%). The chain recombines TRBV4-1 with TRBJ1-2, with 8 bases lining up with TRBD1. The CDR3 sequence is 16 residues long. V lost 0 bases, J lost 2 bases, and 5 bases stayed unmatched. Germline loops: CDR1 MGHRA, CDR2 YSYEKL. The CDR3 DNA sequence: TGCGCCAGCAGCCAAGATCTTTGGACAGGGAACTATGGCTACACCTTC. Translating it yields CASSQDLWTGNYGYTF.

The rearrangement links TRBV5-1 to TRBJ2-5, with D possibly matching TRBD1 (5 bases). V gave up 2 bases and J gave up 2 bases, with 7 bases separating them. The CDR3 loop spans 13 amino acids. Germline lookup yields CDR1 SGHRS and CDR2 YFSETQ. In DNA form, the CDR3 reads TGCGCCAGCAGCTTAAGGACACAAGAGACCCAGTACTTC. This sequence encodes CASSLRTQETQYF.

The V and J genes are TRBV5-1 and TRBJ2-2; no clear D. With 2 bases removed from V and 0 bases from J, the gap between germline ends came to 14 bases. Per germline, CDR1 SGHRS and CDR2 YFSETQ. The CDR3 contains 17 residues. The CDR3 sequence is CASSFLPQSANTGELFF. The CDR3 DNA reads TGCGCCAGCAGCTTTTTACCTCAGAGCGCGAACACCGGGGAGCTGTTTTTT.

The chain links TRBV20-1 to TRBJ1-2; D is uncertain. V lost 3 bases and J 8 bases, leaving 10 bases between the germline ends. From germline, CDR1 is DFQATT and CDR2 SNEGSKA (reference sequence). This CDR3 has 11 amino acids. The CDR3 DNA sequence: TGCAGTGCTAGCATGGTGGGCGGCTACACCTTC. Protein product: CSASMVGGYTF.

This clone was observed once. This chain uses TRBV30 with TRBJ2-1; D is possibly TRBD2 (6 bases). Germline V gives CDR1 GTSNPN, CDR2 SVGIG (reference sequence). V lost 7 bases and J 0 bases, leaving 13 bases between the germline ends. The CDR3 extends over 14 amino acids. CDR3 loop: CASQGLYSYNEQFF. CDR3 nucleotide sequence: TGTGCCTCACAAGGACTATACTCCTACAATGAGCAGTTCTTC.

A word on this clone: A junction boundary mismatches the germline segment, possibly from a read error. V is TRBV7-9 and J is TRBJ1-3, with 11 bases aligning to TRBD1. Germline V gives CDR1 SEHNR, CDR2 FQNEAQ (reference sequence). This CDR3 has 12 amino acids. The CDR3 loop is CSSSLSPGTGGF. In DNA form, the CDR3 reads TGTTCCAGCAGCTTATCCCCCGGGACAGGGGGTTTT.

CDR3 loop: CASSGGPGTISGNTIYF. DNA of the CDR3: TGTGCCAGCAGCGGGGGACCGGGGACAATCTCTGGAAACACCATATATTTT. The rearrangement links TRBV9 to TRBJ1-3, with a possible D match to TRBD1 (6 bases). Trimming cost V 3 bases and J 0 bases, with 16 bases left between them. Germline V gene data show CDR1 as SGDLS and CDR2 as YYNGEE. The CDR3 is made up of 17 amino acids.

This chain joins TRBV6-1 and TRBJ1-2; possible D gene TRBD1, 5 bases. CDR1 is MNHNS and CDR2 is SASEGT in the germline V gene. The V and J ends lost 3 bases and 8 bases respectively, with 19 bases between them. This CDR3 spans 15 amino acids. CDR3 in amino acids: CASSEMLGATRGYTF. In DNA, the CDR3 is TGTGCCAGCAGTGAGATGTTAGGGGCCACAAGGGGCTACACCTTC.

The chain uses TRBV11-3 and TRBJ1-1; TRBD1 might be the D (6 bases). CDR3 size: 14 residues. The V gene lost 6 bases and the J gene lost 4 bases, with 15 bases spanning the gap. CDR1 and CDR2 (germline): SGHNT, YENEEA. CDR3 protein: CASRRGTTGTEAFF. CDR3 in DNA: TGTGCCAGCAGGAGAGGGACAACGGGCACTGAAGCTTTCTTT.

The J gene is TRBJ2-2, the V gene TRBV4-1; D remains unclear. CDR3 length: 16 residues. Trimming cost V 5 bases and J 7 bases, with 20 bases left between them. Germline CDR1 reads MGHRA; CDR2 reads YSYEKL. CDR3 residues: CASSFRNAFSGGELFF. CDR3 nucleotide sequence: TGCGCCAGCAGCTTCCGAAATGCCTTCAGTGGCGGGGAGCTGTTTTTT.

The J gene is TRBJ2-2, the V gene TRBV6-1; tentatively, D is TRBD1 (6 bases). The germline CDR1 and CDR2 sequences are MNHNS and SASEGT. The ends were cut back, 5 bases at V and 0 bases at J, with 10 bases in the middle. The CDR3 length is 15 residues. CDR3 protein: CASSSRGANTGELFF. The DNA of the CDR3 is TGTGCCAGCAGTTCCAGGGGCGCGAACACCGGGGAGCTGTTTTTT.

Notes on this clone: The junction departs from the called germline gene at one end, perhaps through a read error. The chain has TRBV7-9 and TRBJ2-7, with TRBD2 as a possible D gene (5 bases). Per germline, CDR1 SEHNR and CDR2 FQNEAQ (reference sequence). The CDR3 has 12 residues. The CDR3 coding sequence is TGTTCCAGCAGCCATTCGGGGAGCGAGCAGTACTTC. The encoded protein is CSSSHSGSEQYF.

The genes are TRBV7-9 and TRBJ2-1; 8 nucleotides match TRBD2. Germline CDR1 SEHNR, CDR2 FQNEAQ (reference sequence). This CDR3 is built from 15 residues. J lost 8 bases, V lost 0 bases, and 6 bases had no gene match. CDR3 sequence: CASSLALAAGDEQFF. The CDR3 DNA is TGTGCCAGCAGCTTAGCACTAGCGGCTGGCGATGAGCAGTTCTTC.

The rearrangement uses TRBV6-1 and TRBJ1-5; 8 positions agree with TRBD1. With 3 bases clipped from V and 2 bases from J, the junction kept 6 bases outside the gene matches. The germline V gene encodes CDR1 MNHNS and CDR2 SASEGT. This CDR3 contains 16 residues. CDR3 DNA sequence: TGTGCCAGCAGTGACCCCGGACAGGGAGGCAATCAGCCCCAGCATTTT. Protein sequence: CASSDPGQGGNQPQHF.

The genes are TRBV4-3 and TRBJ2-1; the D gene is possibly TRBD2 (5 bases). In germline, CDR1 is LGHNA, CDR2 YSLEER. V was pared by 4 bases and J by 5 bases, with 15 bases between. This CDR3 comprises 15 residues. The CDR3: CASSRNPGLNNEQFF. Written as DNA, the CDR3 is TGCGCCAGCAGCCGAAACCCGGGATTAAACAATGAGCAGTTCTTC.